This T cell receptor (beta chain) came from a study of T cell responses to AZD1222 COVID-19 vaccine. Study outcomes and limitations: The study identified only five to seven AZD1222 recipients as seropositive at baseline.

Trimming stripped 1 base from V and 0 bases from J, with 7 bases between. The CDR3 spans 14 residues. Germline assignment: CDR1 GTSNPN and CDR2 SVGIG (reference sequence). This table comes from immunoSEQ multiplex PCR, and its TCRdb copy is limited to in-frame clones, with some not included. This repertoire shows 150,000 to 200,000 clones, 75% to 90% found once; its top ten account for roughly 4%. In regard to this clone: The antigen is undetermined.

The sample in question was peripheral blood, obtained 28 days after the second dose of the MenACWY control vaccine. The chain carries TRBV30 and TRBJ1-3, with D unclear. This clonotype was sampled from an adult who received the MenACWY meningococcal vaccine as a control. CDR3 sequence reads: CAWSAGRSGNTIYF. CDR3 DNA: TGTGCCTGGAGTGCTGGCCGCTCTGGAAACACCATATATTTT.